A single sample is the source of the 15 T cell receptor beta chains below, sequenced in a study of T cells after yellow fever vaccination (dated by TCRdb to the late 2010s). What the treatment or condition label conveys for this sample: live attenuated yellow fever vaccine strain. Libraries were constructed by 5' RACE. Sequenced on an Illumina HiSeq 2500. In TCRdb, the public reads were trimmed at Q25 with fastp and aligned with MiXCR, with productive beta chains retained. Each record represents a unique CDR3 protein, reported with the most common genes and DNA among its rows. A total of nearly 45,000 distinct CDR3 sequences appear in this sample, about 6.8% of them only once. The ten biggest clones cover roughly 15% of the sample. Sequenced material: CD8+ T cells not binding an NS4B(214-222) dextramer, sorted from PBMCs, taken 45 days after the yellow fever booster vaccination. The cell subset or site label here, explained by the study, means: NS4B epitope dextramer-negative CD8 T cells. The receptor set was obtained from a man aged 25-40 years who received the YFV17D yellow fever vaccine.

This clonotype has just one count. A much larger clone is a single base away; this may be a read error. CDR3: CASSSVPGLGETQYF. CDR3 sequence (DNA): TGTGCCAGCAGCTCTGTCCCGGGACTTGGCGAGACCCAGTACTTC. The genes are TRBV7-2 and TRBJ2-5; tentatively, D is TRBD2 (6 bases). Trimming pared 4 bases from V and 5 bases from J, leaving 17 bases between. The germline V gene encodes CDR1 SGHTA and CDR2 FQGNSA. This CDR3 comprises 15 residues.

This clonotype was recorded many times. The chain employs TRBV10-3 and TRBJ2-5, with TRBD1 matching over 11 bases. The CDR3 is 13 residues long. J was trimmed by 4 bases and V by 8 bases; bases with no gene match: 3. Germline-derived CDR1 and CDR2 are ENHRY and SYGVKD. The CDR3 loop reads CAIGQGAGETQYF. Written as DNA, the CDR3 is TGTGCCATCGGACAGGGGGCGGGAGAGACCCAGTACTTC.

At least ten counts were recorded for this clonotype. J is TRBJ2-7 and V is TRBV7-9, with D unclear. Germline values: CDR1 SEHNR, CDR2 FQNEAQ (reference sequence). Deletions cut 3 bases from V and 2 bases from J, with 5 bases between. The CDR3 length is 12 residues. The DNA for the CDR3 is TGTGCCAGCAGCTTCGTGACCTACGAGCAGTACTTC. Translating it yields CASSFVTYEQYF.

This clonotype occurred many times. This chain uses TRBV12-3 or TRBV12-4 with TRBJ1-1, with D maybe TRBD1 (6 bases). The germline V and J ends were trimmed by 5 bases and 2 bases, with 12 bases remaining between them. The CDR3 loop spans 14 amino acids. CDR3 loop: CASSLTDSNTEAFF. The CDR3 DNA follows: TGTGCCAGCAGTCTAACGGACAGTAACACTGAAGCTTTCTTT.

V and J are TRBV7-8 and TRBJ1-1; TRBD1 might be the D (6 bases). V lost 4 bases to trimming and J lost 2 bases, with 17 bases between them. This CDR3 is 16 amino acids long. From germline, CDR1 is SGHVS and CDR2 FQNEAQ. CDR3 amino acids: CASSYGDTGVNTEAFF. The CDR3 coding sequence is TGTGCCAGCAGCTATGGGGACACCGGGGTCAACACTGAAGCTTTCTTT. Drawing the rest from reference TRBV7-8 and TRBJ1-1, the complete variable domain is GAGVSQSPRYKVAKRGQDVALRCDPISGHVSLFWYQQALGQGPEFLTYFQNEAQLDKSGLPSDRFFAERPEGSVSTLKIQRTQQEDSAVYLCASSYGDTGVNTEAFFGQGTRLTVV.

This clonotype was found many times. The rearrangement links TRBV29-1 to TRBJ2-1; 10 bases are shared with TRBD2. CDR1 is SQVTM and CDR2 is ANQGSEA in the germline V gene. J lost 5 bases, V lost 4 bases, and 14 bases had no gene match. The CDR3 sequence is 17 residues long. The DNA for the CDR3 is TGCAGCGTTGCCCCCCTTCCGGGACTAGCGTACGACAATGAGCAGTTCTTC. Translating it yields CSVAPLPGLAYDNEQFF.

This clonotype was counted at least ten times. The chain is built from TRBV11-2 and TRBJ2-5, with D possibly matching TRBD2 (5 bases). This CDR3 has 15 amino acids. The V end was cut by 10 bases, the J end by 5 bases, with 23 bases between. Germline V lookup: CDR1 SGHAT, CDR2 FQNNGV. The CDR3 region is CATQLGDFGIETQYF. The CDR3 DNA reads TGTGCCACCCAACTCGGGGATTTTGGAATCGAGACCCAGTACTTC. Together with reference TRBV11-2 and TRBJ2-5, the CDR3 gives the full variable domain: EAGVAQSPRYKIIEKRQSVAFWCNPISGHATLYWYQQILGQGPKLLIQFQNNGVVDDSQLPKDRFSAERLKGVDSTLKIQPAKLEDSAVYLCATQLGDFGIETQYFGPGTRLLVL.

This clonotype was observed many times. DNA for the CDR3: TGTGCCAGCAGCCAAGAATTGGCGGGAACGGGAGATACGCAGTATTTT. Residues: CASSQELAGTGDTQYF. The V gene is TRBV3-1, the J gene TRBJ2-3; the D gene is possibly TRBD2 (6 bases). Trimming pared 0 bases from V and 5 bases from J, leaving 15 bases between. This CDR3 is built from 16 residues. Germline CDR1 reads LGHDT; CDR2 reads YNNKEL (reference sequence).

In its sample, this clonotype was seen many times. V gene TRBV12-3 or TRBV12-4 combines with J gene TRBJ2-5; the match to TRBD1 covers 7 bases. V gave up 5 bases and J gave up 11 bases; unmatched junction bases: 8. This CDR3 comprises 12 residues. CDR3 region: CASSIQGRPQYF. The DNA for the CDR3 is TGTGCCAGCAGTATACAGGGGAGACCTCAGTACTTC.

This chain links TRBV3-1 with TRBJ2-3; TRBD2 is a possible D gene (5 bases). The CDR3 has 18 amino acids. CDR1 is LGHDT and CDR2 is YNNKEL in the germline V gene (reference sequence). Trimming cost V 5 bases and J 1 base, with 22 bases left between them. In nucleotides, the CDR3 is TGTGCCAGCAGCAGAAGGGAGCTCGTAGCGTTTCGCACAGATACGCAGTATTTT. It translates to CASSRRELVAFRTDTQYF.

This clonotype was observed many times. The CDR3 loop is CASSTPVEQPQHF. CDR3 in DNA: TGTGCCAGTAGTACCCCGGTCGAACAGCCCCAGCATTTT. V usage is TRBV19 and J usage is TRBJ1-5; no clear D. Per the germline V gene, CDR1 is LNHDA and CDR2 is SQIVND (reference sequence). The V gene lost 4 bases and the J gene lost 7 bases, with 11 bases spanning the gap. The CDR3 is made up of 13 amino acids.

DNA for the CDR3: TGTGCCAGCAGCTTCGGGACTAGCGGAGAAGAGACCCAGTACTTC. Protein: CASSFGTSGEETQYF. The chain recombines TRBV7-9 with TRBJ2-5, with 11 bases lining up with TRBD2. CDR3 length equals 15 residues. V gave up 3 bases and J gave up 3 bases; unmatched junction bases: 3. Germline V gene lookup returns CDR1 SEHNR and CDR2 FQNEAQ (reference sequence).

Many counts were recorded for this clonotype. The rearrangement links TRBV20-1 to TRBJ1-2; D is undetermined. V was clipped by 6 bases and J by 3 bases, with 17 bases between them. Germline CDR1 and CDR2: DFQATT and SNEGSKA (reference sequence). This CDR3 region has 14 residues. The CDR3 nucleotides read TGCAGTGCAGCACGGCAGCCTTCGGACTATGGCTACACCTTC. It translates to CSAARQPSDYGYTF.

This clonotype was observed many times. This rearrangement joins TRBV10-1 to TRBJ2-1; D gene unclear. The CDR3 totals 12 residues. V was trimmed by 2 bases and J by 2 bases, leaving 1 base between them. The germline V gene has CDR1 WNHNN and CDR2 SYGVQD (reference sequence). In DNA form, the CDR3 reads TGCGCCAGCAGTGAGGCCTACAATGAGCAGTTCTTC. Residues: CASSEAYNEQFF.

This clonotype occurred many times. The chain recombines TRBV7-9 with TRBJ2-1; D unresolved. CDR3 length: 12 amino acids. In germline, CDR1 is SEHNR, CDR2 FQNEAQ (reference sequence). The V and J ends lost 4 bases and 9 bases respectively, with 10 bases between them. CDR3 sequence reads: CASSSDSGEQFF. The CDR3 DNA reads as TGTGCCAGCAGCTCCGACTCCGGTGAGCAGTTCTTC. Drawing the rest from reference TRBV7-9 and TRBJ2-1, the complete variable domain is DTGVSQNPRHKITKRGQNVTFRCDPISEHNRLYWYRQTLGQGPEFLTYFQNEAQLEKSRLLSDRFSAERPKGSFSTLEIQRTEQGDSAMYLCASSSDSGEQFFGPGTRLTVL.